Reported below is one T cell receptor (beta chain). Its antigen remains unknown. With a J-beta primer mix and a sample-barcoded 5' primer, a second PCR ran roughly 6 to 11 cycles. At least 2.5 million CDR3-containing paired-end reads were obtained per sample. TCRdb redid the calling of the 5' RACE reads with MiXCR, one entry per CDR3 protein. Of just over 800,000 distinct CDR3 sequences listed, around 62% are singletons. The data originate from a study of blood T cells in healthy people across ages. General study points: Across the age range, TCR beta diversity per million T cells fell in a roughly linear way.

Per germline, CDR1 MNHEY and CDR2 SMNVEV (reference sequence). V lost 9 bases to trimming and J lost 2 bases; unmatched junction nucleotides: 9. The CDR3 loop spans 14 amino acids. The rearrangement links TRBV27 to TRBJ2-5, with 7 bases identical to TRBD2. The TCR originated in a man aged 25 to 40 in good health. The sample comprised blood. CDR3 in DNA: TGTGCCAGGGGATCGAGCGGGGCACAAGAGACCCAGTACTTC. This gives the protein CARGSSGAQETQYF.